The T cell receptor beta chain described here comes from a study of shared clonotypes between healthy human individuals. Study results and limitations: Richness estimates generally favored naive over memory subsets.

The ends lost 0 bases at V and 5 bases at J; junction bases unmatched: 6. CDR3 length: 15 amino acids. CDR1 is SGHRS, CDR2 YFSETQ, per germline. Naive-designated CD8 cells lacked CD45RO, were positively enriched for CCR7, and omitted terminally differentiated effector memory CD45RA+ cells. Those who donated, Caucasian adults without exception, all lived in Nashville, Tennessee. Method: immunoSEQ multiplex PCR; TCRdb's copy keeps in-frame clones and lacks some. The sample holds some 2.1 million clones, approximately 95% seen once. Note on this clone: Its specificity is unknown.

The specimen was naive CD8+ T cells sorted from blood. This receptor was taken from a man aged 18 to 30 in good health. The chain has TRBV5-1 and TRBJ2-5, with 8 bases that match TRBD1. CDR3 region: CASSLEAGGLETQYF. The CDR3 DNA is TGCGCCAGCAGCTTGGAGGCAGGGGGCCTCGAGACCCAGTACTTC. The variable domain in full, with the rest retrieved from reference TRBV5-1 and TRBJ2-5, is KAGVTQTPRYLIKTRGQQVTLSCSPISGHRSVSWYQQTPGQGLQFLFEYFSETQRNKGNFPGRFSGRQFSNSRSEMNVSTLELGDSALYLCASSLEAGGLETQYFGPGTRLLVL.